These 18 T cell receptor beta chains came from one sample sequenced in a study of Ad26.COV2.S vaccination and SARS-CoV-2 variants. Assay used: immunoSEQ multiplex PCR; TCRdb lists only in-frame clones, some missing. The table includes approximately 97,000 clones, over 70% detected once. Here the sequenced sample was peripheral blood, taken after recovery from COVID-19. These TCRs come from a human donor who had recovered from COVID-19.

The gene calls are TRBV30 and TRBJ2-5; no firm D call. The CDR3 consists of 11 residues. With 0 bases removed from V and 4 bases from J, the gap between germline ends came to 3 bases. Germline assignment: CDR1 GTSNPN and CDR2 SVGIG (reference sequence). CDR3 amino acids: CAWSVSETQYF. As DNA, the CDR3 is TGTGCCTGGAGTGTTTCAGAGACCCAGTACTTC.

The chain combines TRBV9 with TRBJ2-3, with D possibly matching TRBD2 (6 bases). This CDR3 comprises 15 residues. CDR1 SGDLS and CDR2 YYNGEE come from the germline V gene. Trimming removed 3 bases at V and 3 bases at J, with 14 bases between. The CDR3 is CASSGGLTETDTQYF. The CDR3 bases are TGTGCCAGCAGCGGGGGACTCACGGAGACAGATACGCAGTATTTT.

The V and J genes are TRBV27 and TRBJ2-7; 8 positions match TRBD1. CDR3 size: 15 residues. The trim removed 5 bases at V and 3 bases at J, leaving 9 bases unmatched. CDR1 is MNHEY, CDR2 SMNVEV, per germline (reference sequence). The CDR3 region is CASSRRQGQGYEQYF. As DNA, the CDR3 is TGTGCCAGCAGTCGTCGACAGGGGCAGGGCTACGAGCAGTACTTC.

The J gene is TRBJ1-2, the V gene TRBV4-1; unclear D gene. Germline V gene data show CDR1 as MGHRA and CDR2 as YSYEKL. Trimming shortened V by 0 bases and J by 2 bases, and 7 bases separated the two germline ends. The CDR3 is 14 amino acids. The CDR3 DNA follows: TGCGCCAGCAGCCAAGACCCGGGGAACTATGGCTACACCTTC. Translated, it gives CASSQDPGNYGYTF.

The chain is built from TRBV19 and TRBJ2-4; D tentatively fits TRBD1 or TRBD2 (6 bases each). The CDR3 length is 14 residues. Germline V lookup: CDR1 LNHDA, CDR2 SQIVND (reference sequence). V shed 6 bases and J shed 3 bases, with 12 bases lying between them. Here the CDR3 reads CASSAGEVKNIQYF. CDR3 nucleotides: TGTGCCAGTAGCGCAGGGGAGGTCAAAAACATTCAGTACTTC.

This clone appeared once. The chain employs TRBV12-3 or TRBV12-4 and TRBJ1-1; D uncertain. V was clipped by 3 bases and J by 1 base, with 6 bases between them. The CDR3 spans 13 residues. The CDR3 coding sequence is TGTGCCAGCAGTTTTTCCCAGAACACTGAAGCTTTCTTT. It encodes CASSFSQNTEAFF.

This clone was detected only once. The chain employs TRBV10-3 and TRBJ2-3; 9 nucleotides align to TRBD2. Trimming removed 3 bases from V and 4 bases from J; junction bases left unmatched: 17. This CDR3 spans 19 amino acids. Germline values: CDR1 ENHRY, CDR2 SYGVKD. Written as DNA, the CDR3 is TGTGCCATCAGTGACCCACACGCGGGGCGGGGGGGCTTTGCAGATACGCAGTATTTT. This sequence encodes CAISDPHAGRGGFADTQYF.

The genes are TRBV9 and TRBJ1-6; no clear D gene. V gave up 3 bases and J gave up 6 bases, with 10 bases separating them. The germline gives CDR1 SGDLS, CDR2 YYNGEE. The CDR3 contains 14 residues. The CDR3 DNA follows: TGTGCCAGCAGCGGTGCTAGGGCTAATTCACCCCTCCACTTT. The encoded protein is CASSGARANSPLHF.

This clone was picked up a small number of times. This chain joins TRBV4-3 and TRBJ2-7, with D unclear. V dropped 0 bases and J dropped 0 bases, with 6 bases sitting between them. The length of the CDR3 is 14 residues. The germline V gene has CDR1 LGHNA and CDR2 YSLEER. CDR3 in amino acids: CASSQDSNSYEQYF. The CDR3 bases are TGCGCCAGCAGCCAAGATTCCAACTCCTACGAGCAGTACTTC.

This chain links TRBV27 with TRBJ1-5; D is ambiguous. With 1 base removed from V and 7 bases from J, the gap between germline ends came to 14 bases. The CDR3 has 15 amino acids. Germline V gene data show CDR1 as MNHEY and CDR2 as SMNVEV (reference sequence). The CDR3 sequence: CASSLFGPTGQPQHF. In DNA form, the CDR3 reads TGTGCCAGCAGTTTATTCGGACCCACGGGGCAGCCCCAGCATTTT.

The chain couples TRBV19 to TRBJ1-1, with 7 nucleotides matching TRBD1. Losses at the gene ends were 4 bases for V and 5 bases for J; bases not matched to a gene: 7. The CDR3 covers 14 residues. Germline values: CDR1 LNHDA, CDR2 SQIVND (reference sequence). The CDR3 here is CASSNQGGSTEAFF. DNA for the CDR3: TGTGCCAGTAGTAACCAGGGGGGAAGTACTGAAGCTTTCTTT.

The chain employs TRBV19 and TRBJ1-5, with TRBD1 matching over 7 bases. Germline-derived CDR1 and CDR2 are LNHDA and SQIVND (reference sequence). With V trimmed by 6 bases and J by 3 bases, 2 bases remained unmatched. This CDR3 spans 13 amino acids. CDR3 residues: CASRGTDNQPQHF. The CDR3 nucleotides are TGTGCCAGTAGGGGGACAGACAATCAGCCCCAGCATTTT.

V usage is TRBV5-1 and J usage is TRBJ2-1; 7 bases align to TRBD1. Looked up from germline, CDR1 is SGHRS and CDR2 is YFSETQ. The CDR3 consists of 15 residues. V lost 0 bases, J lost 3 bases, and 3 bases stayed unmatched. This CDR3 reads CASSLGQGYYNEQFF. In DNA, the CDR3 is TGCGCCAGCAGCTTGGGACAGGGATACTACAATGAGCAGTTCTTC.

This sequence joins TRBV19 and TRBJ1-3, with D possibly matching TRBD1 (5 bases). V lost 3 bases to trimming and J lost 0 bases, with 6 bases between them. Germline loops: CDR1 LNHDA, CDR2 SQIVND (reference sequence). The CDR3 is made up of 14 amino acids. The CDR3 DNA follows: TGTGCCAGTAGTATGGGGGGCTCTGGAAACACCATATATTTT. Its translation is CASSMGGSGNTIYF.

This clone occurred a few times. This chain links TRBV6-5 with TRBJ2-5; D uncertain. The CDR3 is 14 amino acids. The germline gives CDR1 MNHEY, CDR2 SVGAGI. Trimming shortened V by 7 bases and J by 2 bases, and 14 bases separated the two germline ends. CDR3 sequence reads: CASMGRRYQETQYF. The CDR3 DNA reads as TGTGCCAGCATGGGCAGAAGATATCAAGAGACCCAGTACTTC.

The CDR3 region is CASSYSQVPGNTIYF. CDR3 bases: TGTGCCAGCAGTTACTCTCAGGTCCCTGGAAACACCATATATTTT. This chain joins TRBV6-6 and TRBJ1-3; the D is unclear. V lost 0 bases and J lost 2, with 8 bases in between. This CDR3 region has 15 residues. CDR1 is MNHNY and CDR2 is SVGAGI in the germline V gene (reference sequence).

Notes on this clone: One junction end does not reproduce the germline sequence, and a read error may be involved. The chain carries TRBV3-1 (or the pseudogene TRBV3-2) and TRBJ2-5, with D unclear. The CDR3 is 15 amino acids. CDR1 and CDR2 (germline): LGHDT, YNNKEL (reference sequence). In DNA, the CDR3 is TGTGCCAGCAGACAAGGAAACAGCCCTATAGAGACCCAGTACTTC. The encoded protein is CASRQGNSPIETQYF.

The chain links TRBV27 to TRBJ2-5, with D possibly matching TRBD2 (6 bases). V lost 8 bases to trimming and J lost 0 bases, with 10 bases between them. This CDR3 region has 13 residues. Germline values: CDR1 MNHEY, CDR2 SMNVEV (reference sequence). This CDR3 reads CASRSGDQETQYF. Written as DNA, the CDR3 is TGTGCCAGCCGTTCGGGGGACCAAGAGACCCAGTACTTC.